This T cell receptor beta chain was identified in a study of PD-1 blockade in classical Hodgkin lymphoma. From germline, CDR1 is MNHNY and CDR2 SVGAGI (reference sequence). Trimming shortened V by 5 bases and J by 1 base, and 8 bases separated the two germline ends. This CDR3 has 14 residues. This clone was detected only a few times. TCRdb's table, derived via immunoSEQ multiplex PCR, lists solely in-frame clones and lacks some. The table lists 40,000 to 50,000 clones, around 87% of them singletons. The patients all showed relapse after autologous stem cell transplantation, while their brentuximab vedotin exposure varied.

The sample here was peripheral blood mononuclear cells (PBMCs), taken before the second cycle of nivolumab. This clonotype originated in a human donor with classical Hodgkin lymphoma. The chain combines TRBV6-6 with TRBJ2-2; D is possibly TRBD2 (6 bases). The CDR3 region has the DNA TGTGCCAGCAGTCGGACTATGAACACCGGGGAGCTGTTTTTT. It specifies CASSRTMNTGELFF.